The T cell receptor (beta chain) under discussion was sequenced for a study of T cell repertoires in cytomegalovirus infection. For the study at large: Public TCR beta signatures were indicative of both CMV infection and a matching HLA type. Study-wide findings and caveats: Adding up the frequency of public TCR beta families identified people who carried CMV plus the relevant HLA.

Only a few counts were recorded for this clonotype. Antigen specificity is unknown. Per germline, CDR1 SNHLY and CDR2 FYNNEI. The CDR3 runs 16 residues. Germline trimming cut 6 bases from V and 0 bases from J; bases unmatched to any gene: 4. TCRdb reprocessed the reads via MiXCR and lists one record per CDR3 protein. The repertoire includes 900,000 to 950,000 distinct CDR3 sequences, around a third of them detected once, and about 14% sits in the top ten. The V and J genes are TRBV2 and TRBJ1-6, with 8 nucleotides matching TRBD1. The sequences come from cultured CD8+ T cells from PBMCs, collected from culture after CMV antigen stimulation. The TCR originated in a human donor in good health (CMV status not recorded). Some clones in this sample may be carry-over from other donors' samples. The CDR3 DNA reads TGTGCCAGCAGGCAGGGGGCGAGCTCCTATAATTCACCCCTCCACTTT. Translating it yields CASRQGASSYNSPLHF.